This is a list of T cell receptor beta chains from one sample in a study of CD8+ T cells in alopecia areata. The assay was immunoSEQ multiplex PCR, and TCRdb's table has in-frame clones only and misses some. The table records under 150,000 clones, around 48% of them present only once. The sample comprised NKG2D-low CD8+ T cells sorted from blood. The origin of the receptors is a human donor with alopecia areata. Each CDR3 is given with its conserved first and last residue. D genes are given only for firm matches. Part of the rows lack a size; the others show once, few, many or a class for expanded clones.

j_call clone_size d_call v_call cdr3_aa cdr3_nt
TRBJ2-5 . . TRBV29-1 CSVDLKETQYF TGCAGCGTTGATCTCAAAGAGACCCAGTACTTC
TRBJ2-7 . TRBD1 TRBV30 CAWDTTGGSEQYF TGTGCCTGGGACACGACAGGGGGCAGCGAGCAGTACTTC
TRBJ2-2 . . TRBV27 CASSRGVGAYLNTGELFF TGTGCCAGCAGTCGAGGGGTAGGGGCCTACCTAAACACCGGGGAGCTGTTTTTT
TRBJ2-1 few TRBD2 TRBV29-1 CSVSASGHNEQFF TGCAGCGTGAGCGCTAGCGGCCACAATGAGCAGTTCTTC
TRBJ2-2 few . TRBV29-1 CSVERRDTWFGTGELFF TGCAGCGTTGAAAGAAGGGACACCTGGTTCGGCACCGGGGAGCTGTTTTTT
TRBJ2-4 few TRBD1 TRBV29-1 CSVEIWTGKNIQYF TGCAGCGTTGAAATTTGGACAGGCAAAAACATTCAGTACTTC
TRBJ2-3 few . TRBV6-4 CASSDDLSTDTQYF TGTGCCAGCAGTGATGACCTAAGCACAGATACGCAGTATTTT
TRBJ2-7 . . TRBV29-1 CSALAGEGHEQYF TGCAGCGCCCTCGCGGGTGAGGGTCACGAGCAGTACTTC
TRBJ2-2 . . TRBV29-1 CSVRLPNTGELFF TGCAGCGTTCGACTTCCGAACACCGGGGAGCTGTTTTTT
TRBJ2-7 . . TRBV28 CASSSPYEQYF TGTGCCAGCAGTTCTCCCTACGAGCAGTACTTC
TRBJ2-7 . . TRBV7-9 CASSPGYEQYF TGTGCCAGCAGCCCCGGGTACGAGCAGTACTTC
TRBJ2-7 few TRBD1 TRBV7-9 CASSPGLSGQGGYEQYF TGTGCCAGCAGCCCAGGACTTTCGGGACAGGGCGGATACGAGCAGTACTTC
TRBJ1-1 . . TRBV5-1 CASSLEGSDTEAFF TGCGCCAGCAGCTTGGAGGGGTCTGACACTGAAGCTTTCTTT
TRBJ2-2 once TRBD2 TRBV9 CASSEGAGDLTGELFF TGTGCCAGCAGCGAGGGAGCGGGGGACCTAACCGGGGAGCTGTTTTTT
TRBJ2-6 few . TRBV2 CASMNRANVLTF TGTGCCAGCATGAACAGGGCCAACGTCCTGACTTTC
TRBJ2-1 . TRBD1 TRBV19 CASSISGTGGASDHTYNEQFF TGTGCCAGTAGTATATCAGGGACAGGGGGCGCGTCGGATCATACATACAATGAGCAGTTCTTC
TRBJ2-5 . . TRBV29-1 CSVEEDNQETQYF TGCAGCGTTGAGGAGGACAACCAAGAGACCCAGTACTTC
TRBJ2-7 . . TRBV2 CASSEPGGLTYEQYF TGTGCCAGCAGTGAACCCGGGGGCCTTACCTACGAGCAGTACTTC
TRBJ2-7 . . TRBV29-1 CSVEALGAEQYF TGCAGCGTTGAGGCCCTAGGCGCCGAGCAGTACTTC
TRBJ2-7 few TRBD2 TRBV28 CASSFGLAYEQYF TGTGCCAGCAGTTTCGGACTAGCGTACGAGCAGTACTTC
TRBJ1-4 . . TRBV29-1 CSVGVLEKLFF TGCAGCGTGGGTGTCCTTGAAAAACTGTTTTTT
TRBJ2-7 . . TRBV29-1 CSGTSTYEQYF TGCAGCGGGACAAGTACCTACGAGCAGTACTTC
TRBJ2-7 . . TRBV6-5 CASSDDGHEQYF TGTGCCAGCAGCGACGACGGACACGAGCAGTACTTC
TRBJ1-1 . . TRBV5-1 CASSFQGSTEAFF TGCGCCAGCAGCTTTCAGGGGTCCACTGAAGCTTTCTTT
TRBJ1-1 . . TRBV29-1 CSATREGTEAFF TGCAGCGCCACGAGGGAGGGCACTGAAGCTTTCTTT
TRBJ2-3 . . TRBV29-1 CSVEDSLRPRGTQYF TGCAGCGTTGAAGATAGTCTTAGACCTAGGGGTACGCAGTATTTT
TRBJ2-7 . . TRBV29-1 CSVTDTEAYEQYF TGCAGCGTAACAGATACAGAAGCCTACGAGCAGTACTTC
TRBJ1-6 . . TRBV29-1 CSVEAGPNSPLHF TGCAGCGTTGAAGCGGGACCCAATTCACCCCTCCACTTT
TRBJ1-1 . . TRBV4-1 CASSLGTVNTEAFF TGCGCCAGCAGCCTTGGGACGGTCAACACTGAAGCTTTCTTT
TRBJ2-3 . TRBD1 TRBV29-1 CSVEDSWTGGEGDTQYF TGCAGCGTTGAAGACTCTTGGACAGGGGGCGAGGGGGATACGCAGTATTTT
TRBJ2-3 . . TRBV29-1 CSVGVARGTDTQYF TGCAGCGTTGGGGTCGCCAGAGGCACAGATACGCAGTATTTT
TRBJ1-2 few . TRBV30 CASLYDGYTF TGTGCCTCCCTGTATGACGGCTACACCTTC
TRBJ2-1 . . TRBV4-1 CASSQPTWQQQFF TGCGCCAGCAGCCAACCTACCTGGCAGCAGCAGTTCTTC
TRBJ2-1 . TRBD1 TRBV25-1 CASSEMDREYNEQFF TGTGCCAGCAGTGAAATGGACAGGGAGTACAATGAGCAGTTCTTC
TRBJ2-1 few . TRBV29-1 CSVEVVSSTYNEQFF TGCAGCGTTGAAGTTGTGAGCTCAACCTACAATGAGCAGTTCTTC
TRBJ2-7 once . TRBV11-2 CASSLGSSYEQYF TGTGCCAGCAGCTTAGGGTCCTCCTACGAGCAGTACTTC
TRBJ2-5 few TRBD1 TRBV5-1 CASSWGTGTQETQYF TGCGCCAGCAGCTGGGGGACAGGGACCCAAGAGACCCAGTACTTC